The TCR beta chain described here comes from a study of blood T cell repertoires in COVID-19. Data came from immunoSEQ multiplex PCR; TCRdb stores just in-frame clones and leaves some out. The sample holds over 300,000 clones; approximately 85% are singletons and the top ten take under 2.5%. The CDR3 has 14 amino acids. CDR1 MNHEY and CDR2 SVGAGI come from the germline V gene. Trimming pared 2 bases from V and 8 bases from J, leaving 15 bases between. The rearrangement links TRBV6-5 to TRBJ1-2, with D perhaps matching TRBD1 (5 bases). The sample comprised PBMCs or T cells enriched from blood (not recorded which). This TCR was sampled from a young man who had recovered from COVID-19. CDR3 sequence: CASSYDRQIGGYTF. Written as DNA, the CDR3 is TGTGCCAGCAGTTACGACCGACAGATCGGCGGCTACACCTTC.